Presented here are 9 T cell receptor beta chains from one specimen sequenced in a study of cytomegalovirus exposure and HLA in healthy donors. The PCR was carried out with 60 Vbeta primers and 13 Jbeta primers. Clones were sequenced by immunoSEQ multiplex PCR, and TCRdb holds only the in-frame ones, with some missing. The data contain approximately 160,000 clones, more than 65% of them singletons. Material: PBMCs. The source is a man aged 50-60 years in good health and CMV-seropositive.

The chain employs TRBV11-1 and TRBJ1-1, with a weak D call TRBD1 (6 bases). The CDR3 consists of 13 residues. Per germline, CDR1 SGHAT and CDR2 FQDESV (reference sequence). Deletions cut 5 bases from V and 1 base from J, with 8 bases between. The CDR3 reads CASSEQGNTEAFF. The CDR3 nucleotides are TGTGCCAGCAGCGAACAGGGGAACACTGAAGCTTTCTTT.

CDR3 residues: CATGGFFYGYTF. The CDR3 DNA reads TGTGCTACAGGGGGCTTTTTCTATGGCTACACCTTC. V gene TRBV30 combines with J gene TRBJ1-2; 9 positions match TRBD1. CDR3 length: 12 amino acids. CDR1 is GTSNPN and CDR2 is SVGIG in the germline V gene (reference sequence).

This clone was picked up one time. The chain has TRBV4-1 and TRBJ1-3, with D uncertain. V lost 3 bases, J lost 0 bases, and 6 bases lay in between. CDR1 is MGHRA, CDR2 YSYEKL, per germline. CDR3 length: 14 amino acids. The CDR3 is CASSQAGSGNTIYF. The CDR3 nucleotides read TGCGCCAGCAGCCAGGCAGGCTCTGGAAACACCATATATTTT.

The chain has TRBV5-6 and TRBJ2-2; perhaps TRBD2 as D (5 bases). The CDR3 consists of 16 residues. Trimming stripped 1 base from V and 0 bases from J, with 10 bases between. CDR1 and CDR2 from the germline V gene are SGHDT and YYEEEE. CDR3 sequence (DNA): TGTGCCAGCAGCTTGCCCGGGGAGTCGAACACCGGGGAGCTGTTTTTT. Its translation is CASSLPGESNTGELFF.

V is TRBV29-1 and J is TRBJ2-2, with 11 bases lining up with TRBD1. The V gene end was trimmed by 7 bases and the J gene end by 5 bases; junction bases not matched to a gene: 6. Germline V gene sequence: CDR1 SQVTM, CDR2 ANQGSEA. The CDR3 length is 14 residues. The CDR3 coding sequence is TGCAGCGCCTGGGACAGGGGGAGAACCGGGGAGCTGTTTTTT. Translated: CSAWDRGRTGELFF.

The chain links TRBV6-5 to TRBJ1-1, with 8 positions matching TRBD1. Per germline, CDR1 MNHEY and CDR2 SVGAGI. With 6 bases clipped from V and 3 bases from J, the junction kept 6 bases outside the gene matches. The CDR3 has 14 amino acids. CDR3 DNA sequence: TGTGCCAGCAGGAAGGACAGGGCGGACACTGAAGCTTTCTTT. It yields the protein CASRKDRADTEAFF.

The genes are TRBV27 and TRBJ2-1, with a tentative D call TRBD2 (5 bases). CDR3 size: 15 residues. The germline V gene has CDR1 MNHEY and CDR2 SMNVEV (reference sequence). V lost 4 bases and J lost 4, with 14 bases in between. CDR3 residues: CASSYLAALYNEQFF. CDR3 in DNA: TGTGCCAGCAGTTACCTAGCCGCCCTTTACAATGAGCAGTTCTTC.

The V call is TRBV10-3, the J call TRBJ1-2; D is possibly TRBD1 (6 bases). Germline CDR1 is ENHRY and CDR2 is SYGVKD. Trimming pared 3 bases from V and 8 bases from J, leaving 10 bases between. The CDR3 runs 12 residues. The CDR3 bases are TGTGCCATCAGTGACAGGGGATACGGCTACACCTTC. Translating gives CAISDRGYGYTF.

This sequence joins TRBV4-3 and TRBJ2-7; D possibly corresponds to TRBD1 (6 bases). CDR1 is LGHNA and CDR2 is YSLEER in the germline V gene. This CDR3 is 14 amino acids long. The V end lost 5 bases, the J end lost 2 bases, and 13 bases lay between the germline ends. The CDR3: CASSWGRGAYEQYF. DNA of the CDR3: TGCGCCAGCAGCTGGGGGCGAGGGGCCTACGAGCAGTACTTC.